A single sample gave rise to the 15 T cell receptor beta chains below, sequenced in a study of blood T cells in healthy people across ages. A second PCR, run for about 6 to 11 cycles, used a sample-barcoded 5' primer plus a J-beta primer mix. MiXCR, run by TCRdb on the 5' RACE reads, gives a single entry per CDR3 protein. The sample yields 1.5 million to 2 million distinct CDR3 sequences, approximately 50% seen once. The sample comprised blood. These receptors were obtained from a woman aged 40 to 50 in good health.

CDR3 in amino acids: CASSQDRLGLDYTF. CDR3 DNA: TGCGCCAGCAGCCAAGATCGACTGGGGCTTGACTACACCTTC. The chain recombines TRBV4-1 with TRBJ1-2, with a weak D call TRBD1 (5 bases). V lost 0 bases to trimming and J lost 10 bases, with 15 bases between them. The CDR3 spans 14 residues. Germline loops: CDR1 MGHRA, CDR2 YSYEKL.

The V gene is TRBV20-1, the J gene TRBJ2-4; 7 bases fit TRBD2. The J call is in doubt because the DNA end fits TRBJ2-5 better. This CDR3 contains 12 residues. CDR1 is DFQATT and CDR2 is SNEGSKA in the germline V gene (reference sequence). The CDR3, as DNA: TGCAGTGGAAGCGGGGCACAAGAGACCCAGTACTTC. Translated: CSGSGAQETQYF.

V and J are TRBV5-1 and TRBJ1-1; D remains unclear. The CDR3 runs to 17 residues. Germline CDR1 and CDR2: SGHRS and YFSETQ. Trimming stripped 4 bases from V and 6 bases from J, with 25 bases between. CDR3 nucleotides: TGCGCCAGCAGCCCACTACCCCGGACGGGGTATGGCTCTGAAGCTTTCTTT. Protein product: CASSPLPRTGYGSEAFF.

This chain joins TRBV6-1 and TRBJ2-4, with a weak D call TRBD1 (6 bases). Trimming removed 2 bases from V and 0 bases from J, with 17 bases in between. Germline-derived CDR1 and CDR2 are MNHNS and SASEGT. CDR3 length: 18 amino acids. CDR3 sequence reads: CASSEQGTDTLAKNIQYF. Here the CDR3 DNA reads TGTGCCAGCAGTGAACAGGGGACCGACACCTTAGCCAAAAACATTCAGTACTTC.

A note on this clonotype: No conserved phenylalanine or tryptophan is present at the end of the CDR3, so a read error is the likely explanation. This chain joins TRBV6-2 or TRBV6-3 and TRBJ2-7, with D perhaps TRBD1 (6 bases). Trimming took off 5 bases at V and 4 bases at J, with 9 bases between the two ends. This CDR3 spans 12 amino acids. Germline V lookup: CDR1 MNHEY, CDR2 SVGEGT. CDR3: CASSPTGYEQYL. The DNA for the CDR3 is TGTGCCAGCAGTCCAACAGGGTACGAGCAGTACTTA.

There are many counts of this clonotype. This rearrangement joins TRBV7-9 to TRBJ2-5, with a possible D match to TRBD1 (6 bases). This CDR3 has 16 amino acids. The V and J ends lost 4 bases and 2 bases respectively, with 17 bases between them. Germline V lookup: CDR1 SEHNR, CDR2 FQNEAQ (reference sequence). The CDR3 region is CASSSSGTRVQETQYF. CDR3 DNA sequence: TGTGCCAGCAGCTCCTCCGGGACACGCGTTCAAGAGACCCAGTACTTC.

The chain has TRBV6-2 or TRBV6-3 and TRBJ2-4, with 8 bases fitting TRBD1. The J call may be in error: the DNA end matches TRBJ2-7 better. The CDR3 has 16 amino acids. In germline, CDR1 is MNHEY, CDR2 SVGEGT. Written as DNA, the CDR3 is TGTGCCAGCAGTTCCGACAGGGGTTTAGCAACCTACGAGCAGTACTTC. Translation gives CASSSDRGLATYEQYF.

The chain is built from TRBV7-2 and TRBJ2-3; tentatively, D is TRBD2 (6 bases). This CDR3 is built from 14 residues. Germline V gene lookup returns CDR1 SGHTA and CDR2 FQGNSA. V was pared by 6 bases and J by 3 bases, with 13 bases between. CDR3 DNA: TGTGCCAGCAGACGGCGCGGGATAACAGATACGCAGTATTTT. Its protein is CASRRRGITDTQYF.

The genes are TRBV20-1 and TRBJ2-5; 7 bases map to TRBD2. Germline V CDR1 and CDR2: DFQATT, SNEGSKA (reference sequence). This CDR3 region has 13 residues. After removal of 5 bases from V and 5 bases from J, the junction contained 8 bases not matched to a gene. CDR3 residues: CSAFRLAQETQYF. DNA of the CDR3: TGCAGTGCTTTCAGACTAGCTCAGGAGACCCAGTACTTC.

There are a few counts of this clonotype. This chain uses TRBV28 with TRBJ2-1; D is unresolved. Germline loops: CDR1 MDHEN, CDR2 SYDVKM. CDR3 length: 14 residues. The V and J ends lost 5 bases and 9 bases respectively, with 17 bases between them. The CDR3 DNA reads as TGTGCCAGCAGTCCACCGGATCGGCACCCTGAGCAGTTCTTC. Its protein product is CASSPPDRHPEQFF. Together with reference TRBV28 and TRBJ2-1, the CDR3 gives the full variable domain: DVKVTQSSRYLVKRTGEKVFLECVQDMDHENMFWYRQDPGLGLRLIYFSYDVKMKEKGDIPEGYSVSREKKERFSLILESASTNQTSMYLCASSPPDRHPEQFFGPGTRLTVL.

The gene calls are TRBV28 and TRBJ2-4; D not resolved. TRBJ2-7 matches the DNA end more closely, so the J call is doubtful. Germline-derived CDR1 and CDR2 are MDHEN and SYDVKM. This CDR3 region has 15 residues. CDR3 sequence reads: CASRKTLSHSYEQYF. For the CDR3, the DNA is TGTGCCAGCAGGAAGACCTTGAGCCACTCCTACGAGCAGTACTTC.

This clonotype was recorded only once. V is TRBV6-5 and J is TRBJ1-4; D may be TRBD1 (6 bases). Germline V lookup: CDR1 MNHEY, CDR2 SVGAGI. The length of the CDR3 is 16 residues. V was clipped by 6 bases and J by 0 bases, with 14 bases between them. CDR3: CASSSDRVATNEKLFF. CDR3 nucleotide sequence: TGTGCCAGCAGCTCGGACAGAGTGGCAACTAATGAAAAACTGTTTTTT.

This chain joins TRBV5-5 and TRBJ2-3, with D unclear. The CDR3 has 16 amino acids. Per the germline V gene, CDR1 is SGHKS and CDR2 is YYEKEE (reference sequence). V lost 0 bases to trimming and J lost 1 base, with 12 bases between them. CDR3: CASSLVAPAGTDTQYF. In nucleotides, the CDR3 is TGTGCCAGCAGCTTGGTGGCACCTGCTGGCACAGATACGCAGTATTTT.

Worth noting for this clonotype: A much larger clonotype is one base distant, so this may be a read error. The chain joins TRBV12-3 or TRBV12-4 to TRBJ2-5; the match to TRBD1 covers 10 bases. The J call is in doubt because the DNA end fits TRBJ2-4 better. The CDR3 length is 14 residues. For the CDR3, the DNA is TGTGCCAGCGGCCGGGGGACAGGGGAAAACATTCAGTACTTC. Protein product: CASGRGTGENIQYF.

The chain is built from TRBV12-5 and TRBJ2-1; D unresolved. V was cut by 7 bases and J by 6 bases, with 10 bases left in between. From germline, CDR1 is LGHNT and CDR2 FRNRAP. This CDR3 region has 12 residues. The CDR3 sequence is CASASLTNEQFF. The CDR3 nucleotides are TGTGCTAGTGCGTCCCTGACCAATGAGCAGTTCTTC.